The present TCR beta chain was sequenced within a study of response to subunit inactivated influenza vaccine. General study points: T cells newly recruited by each seasonal influenza vaccination are few, the authors suggested.

TCRdb re-analysed the RT-PCR reads in MiXCR, keeping a single row per CDR3 protein. The table shows 500,000 to 650,000 distinct CDR3 sequences, with 7.6% occurring only once. About this clonotype itself: Its antigen remains unknown.

With 6 bases clipped from V and 5 bases from J, the junction kept 9 bases outside the gene matches. The CDR3 length is 14 residues. Germline V CDR1 and CDR2: DFQATT, SNEGSKA (reference sequence). The V call is TRBV20-1, the J call TRBJ1-4, with TRBD1 matching over 7 bases. The clonotype originates from a man between 50 and 75 years old who received an inactivated influenza vaccine. Here the sequenced sample was PBMCs from blood, taken around 25 months after vaccination. CDR3 sequence (DNA): TGCAGTGCCAGTACAGGGGCAAAAAATGAAAAACTGTTTTTT. This gives the protein CSASTGAKNEKLFF.